One sample yielded the 29 T cell receptor beta chains listed below, sequenced in a study of cytomegalovirus exposure and HLA in healthy donors. In the PCR, 60 Vbeta and 13 Jbeta primers were used. Profiled with immunoSEQ multiplex PCR; TCRdb holds only in-frame clones, not every one. The sample contains 200,000 to 250,000 clones, 80% to 90% of which appear only once. The material sequenced was PBMCs. The receptors were gathered from a man between 25 and 39 years old in good health and CMV-seronegative.

Notes on this clone: Since the CDR3 does not end with the conserved phenylalanine or tryptophan, this likely comes from a read error. It is unclear where the CDR3 begins or ends on the DNA, so no DNA is shown, and the CDR3 is as TCRdb lists it. The chain is built from TRBV19 and TRBJ1-2; the tabulated D call, TRBD1, remains unverified against the DNA. CDR1 LNHDA and CDR2 SQIVND come from the germline V gene (reference sequence). Both ends counted, the CDR3 spans 12 residues. CDR3 sequence reads: CASSTPGRQDLG.

The genes are TRBV19 and TRBJ2-5; 7 bases are shared with TRBD1. The assigned J gene may be wrong: the sequence end matches TRBJ2-7 better. Per the germline V gene, CDR1 is LNHDA and CDR2 is SQIVND (reference sequence). The CDR3 has 14 amino acids. Written as DNA, the CDR3 is TGTGCCAGTCAAAATCCGGGACAGTTCGCCGAGCAGTACTTC. This gives the protein CASQNPGQFAEQYF.

This rearrangement joins TRBV2 to TRBJ2-2, with TRBD1 identical over 11 bases. Germline assignment: CDR1 SNHLY and CDR2 FYNNEI. The CDR3 is made up of 16 amino acids. V shed 1 base, J shed 4 bases, and the junction held 2 bases outside the gene matches. The CDR3 is CASSEGGTGGTGELFF. CDR3 sequence (DNA): TGTGCCAGCAGTGAAGGGGGGACAGGGGGCACCGGGGAGCTGTTTTTT.

Regarding this clone: This specimen includes other DNA sequences encoding the same CDR3. The chain is built from TRBV5-1 and TRBJ2-7, with 9 bases aligning to TRBD1. Losses at the gene ends were 4 bases for V and 2 bases for J; bases not matched to a gene: 1. The V gene's germline CDR1 is SGHRS and CDR2 YFSETQ. The CDR3 is 13 residues long. The CDR3 spells CASSRTGAYEQYF. CDR3 DNA sequence: TGCGCCAGCAGCAGGACAGGGGCCTACGAGCAGTACTTC. The whole variable domain, filled in from reference TRBV5-1 and TRBJ2-7, reads KAGVTQTPRYLIKTRGQQVTLSCSPISGHRSVSWYQQTPGQGLQFLFEYFSETQRNKGNFPGRFSGRQFSNSRSEMNVSTLELGDSALYLCASSRTGAYEQYFGPGTRLTVT.

The rearrangement links TRBV6-5 to TRBJ1-1; 7 nucleotides match TRBD1. The J segment lost 1 base and the V segment lost 7 bases, leaving 0 bases of the junction unmatched. CDR3 length equals 12 residues. Per the germline V gene, CDR1 is MNHEY and CDR2 is SVGAGI. The CDR3 bases are TGTGCCAGCACAGGGGGGAACACTGAAGCTTTCTTT. The encoded protein is CASTGGNTEAFF.

The rearrangement links TRBV6-1 to TRBJ1-4; weak D call: TRBD1 (6 bases). This CDR3 spans 14 amino acids. V lost 5 bases and J lost 4, with 11 bases in between. Germline V gene sequence: CDR1 MNHNS, CDR2 SASEGT. Here the CDR3 DNA reads TGTGCCAGCAGTCGTGACAGGATTAATGAAAAACTGTTTTTT. It yields the protein CASSRDRINEKLFF.

About this clone itself: Mismatch with germline at one junction end may stem from a read error. V and J are TRBV6-1 and TRBJ2-7, with D tentatively TRBD2 (5 bases). CDR1 is MNHNS and CDR2 is SASEGT in the germline V gene. CDR3 size: 18 residues. CDR3 DNA sequence: TGTGCCAGCAGTGAAGTAGGGAATCGGGCTAACCTAGACTACGAGCAATACTTC. Its translation: CASSEVGNRANLDYEQYF.

The rearrangement uses TRBV6-1 and TRBJ1-5; 8 bases fit TRBD1. J gave up 5 bases and V 4 bases, and 10 bases lay outside the gene matches. CDR3 length equals 16 residues. Per germline, CDR1 MNHNS and CDR2 SASEGT. The CDR3 reads CASSGRRGLEDQPQHF. The CDR3 DNA reads TGTGCCAGCAGTGGTCGCAGGGGGCTTGAAGATCAGCCCCAGCATTTT.

In its sample, this clone was seen once. V usage is TRBV2 and J usage is TRBJ2-7, with 7 bases that match TRBD1. V shed 6 bases, J shed 2 bases, and the junction held 7 bases outside the gene matches. The length of the CDR3 is 14 residues. CDR1 is SNHLY, CDR2 FYNNEI, per germline. The chain's CDR3 is CASSERTGAYEQYF. The DNA of the CDR3 is TGTGCCAGCAGCGAGAGAACAGGGGCCTACGAGCAGTACTTC.

The chain combines TRBV28 with TRBJ1-4, with 7 bases that match TRBD1. This CDR3 spans 14 amino acids. CDR1 MDHEN and CDR2 SYDVKM come from the germline V gene. V lost 5 bases to trimming and J lost 8 bases; unmatched junction nucleotides: 8. Written as DNA, the CDR3 is TGTGCCAGCAGTCTCACAGGGGCGCGGGAAAAACTGTTTTTT. Translated, it gives CASSLTGAREKLFF.

This chain uses TRBV18 with TRBJ2-3; 9 positions match TRBD1. V lost 4 bases and J lost 5; bases outside the gene matches: 7. Germline V CDR1 and CDR2: KGHSH, LQKENI. CDR3 length equals 15 residues. The CDR3 sequence: CASSLGQGYGDTQYF. The CDR3 bases are TGTGCCAGCTCACTTGGACAGGGGTATGGAGATACGCAGTATTTT.

The rearrangement links TRBV15 to TRBJ2-3, with TRBD2 matching over 7 bases. J was trimmed by 3 bases and V by 4 bases; bases with no gene match: 16. This CDR3 comprises 18 residues. Germline CDR1 is LNHNV and CDR2 is YYDKDF (reference sequence). The chain's CDR3 is CATSMWGTTGFGTDTQYF. DNA for the CDR3: TGTGCCACCAGCATGTGGGGGACTACGGGATTTGGAACAGATACGCAGTATTTT.

The V gene is TRBV28, the J gene TRBJ1-6; D not certain. Trimming took off 6 bases at V and 12 bases at J, with 18 bases between the two ends. Germline CDR1 is MDHEN and CDR2 is SYDVKM. The CDR3 is 14 residues long. The CDR3 protein is CASSQRRRVEPLHF. The CDR3 nucleotides read TGTGCCAGCAGCCAAAGGAGGCGGGTCGAACCCCTCCACTTT.

This clone was counted at least ten times. CDR3 amino acids: CASSQGAVTGKGSEQYF. Written as DNA, the CDR3 is TGCGCCAGCAGCCAAGGGGCTGTGACAGGGAAGGGAAGCGAGCAGTACTTC. The rearrangement links TRBV4-3 to TRBJ2-7; TRBD1 matches 7 bases. V was clipped by 1 base and J by 6 bases; unmatched bases: 15. The CDR3 consists of 17 residues. Germline V gives CDR1 LGHNA, CDR2 YSLEER.

This clone was recorded a few times. Other DNA sequences in this sample translate to the same CDR3. The chain couples TRBV5-4 to TRBJ1-5, with D unclear. Trimming removed 0 bases at V and 7 bases at J, with 8 bases between. This CDR3 is 13 amino acids long. Germline CDR1 SGHNT, CDR2 YYREEE (reference sequence). This chain's CDR3 is CASSLEGGQPQHF. CDR3 nucleotide sequence: TGTGCCAGCAGCTTGGAAGGCGGGCAGCCCCAGCATTTT.

The gene calls are TRBV7-3 and TRBJ2-3; a possible D gene is TRBD2 (6 bases). V lost 3 bases to trimming and J lost 2 bases, with 9 bases between them. Germline assignment: CDR1 SGHTA and CDR2 FQGTGA. This CDR3 comprises 14 residues. The CDR3 is CASSFGTDTDTQYF. CDR3 in DNA: TGTGCCAGCAGCTTCGGGACTGACACAGATACGCAGTATTTT.

In its sample, this clone was seen once. The chain links TRBV6-5 to TRBJ1-2, with D maybe TRBD1 (5 bases). With 6 bases removed from V and 2 bases from J, the gap between germline ends came to 10 bases. The V gene's germline CDR1 is MNHEY and CDR2 SVGAGI. This CDR3 spans 13 amino acids. This chain's CDR3 is CASRIGQNYGYTF. The CDR3 DNA sequence: TGTGCCAGCAGGATCGGACAAAACTATGGCTACACCTTC.

V is TRBV4-1 and J is TRBJ2-3; TRBD2 agrees at 13 bases. After removal of 0 bases from V and 2 bases from J, the junction contained 14 bases not matched to a gene. CDR1 MGHRA and CDR2 YSYEKL come from the germline V gene. This CDR3 has 21 residues. For the CDR3, the DNA is TGCGCCAGCAGCCAAGAGATACTAGGACTAGCGGGGGACCTGGCCACAGATACGCAGTATTTT. This sequence encodes CASSQEILGLAGDLATDTQYF.

The V and J genes are TRBV5-1 and TRBJ2-5; a possible D gene is TRBD1 (6 bases). CDR1 SGHRS and CDR2 YFSETQ come from the germline V gene. This CDR3 spans 15 amino acids. Trimming took off 4 bases at V and 5 bases at J, with 18 bases between the two ends. In DNA, the CDR3 is TGCGCCAGCAGCATGGGACAACGAATTGAGGAGACCCAGTACTTC. Amino acids: CASSMGQRIEETQYF.

V is TRBV5-4 and J is TRBJ2-5, with TRBD2 identical over 7 bases. Trimming cost V 2 bases and J 3 bases; bases outside gene matches: 10. The germline gives CDR1 SGHNT, CDR2 YYREEE (reference sequence). The CDR3 extends over 16 amino acids. CDR3 in DNA: TGTGCCAGCAGCTTCGGCGGGGGAAGTCCCGAAGAGACCCAGTACTTC. Protein product: CASSFGGGSPEETQYF.

V is TRBV10-1 and J is TRBJ1-1; no reliable D call. Trimming took off 3 bases at V and 5 bases at J, with 13 bases between the two ends. Germline loops: CDR1 WNHNN, CDR2 SYGVQD (reference sequence). CDR3 length: 14 amino acids. CDR3 sequence (DNA): TGCGCCAGCAGTGAACCGGGGTTGAGGACTGAAGCTTTCTTT. Its protein product is CASSEPGLRTEAFF.

This clone was counted once. The chain joins TRBV18 to TRBJ1-3, with 8 nucleotides matching TRBD1. This CDR3 is built from 17 residues. The V gene's germline CDR1 is KGHSH and CDR2 LQKENI. Losses at the gene ends were 6 bases for V and 0 bases for J; bases not matched to a gene: 10. The CDR3 DNA reads as TGTGCCAGCTCCCTTGGACAGGGCAGATACTCTGGAAACACCATATATTTT. It codes for CASSLGQGRYSGNTIYF.

The J gene is TRBJ2-2, the V gene TRBV2; the match to TRBD2 covers 10 bases. Per the germline V gene, CDR1 is SNHLY and CDR2 is FYNNEI. The CDR3 contains 16 residues. Trimming removed 3 bases from V and 4 bases from J; junction bases left unmatched: 5. CDR3 sequence: CASSDEERGGTGELFF. In DNA form, the CDR3 reads TGTGCCAGCAGTGATGAGGAGCGGGGGGGCACCGGGGAGCTGTTTTTT. The full variable domain, completed using reference TRBV2 and TRBJ2-2, is EPEVTQTPSHQVTQMGQEVILRCVPISNHLYFYWYRQILGQKVEFLVSFYNNEISEKSEIFDDQFSVERPDGSNFTLKIRSTKLEDSAMYFCASSDEERGGTGELFFGEGSRLTVL.

The chain couples TRBV19 to TRBJ2-7; 7 bases are a match to TRBD1. The CDR3 has 16 residues. The V segment lost 6 bases and the J segment 4 bases; nucleotides outside the gene matches: 15. Per the germline V gene, CDR1 is LNHDA and CDR2 is SQIVND (reference sequence). This CDR3 reads CASRRSGQAGEYEQYF. The CDR3 nucleotides read TGTGCCAGTAGACGGAGTGGACAGGCCGGGGAATACGAGCAGTACTTC.

Many counts were recorded for this clone. The chain recombines TRBV2 with TRBJ2-1; TRBD2 might be the D (7 bases). V shed 8 bases and J shed 2 bases, with 13 bases lying between them. In germline, CDR1 is SNHLY, CDR2 FYNNEI. CDR3 length: 14 amino acids. In DNA form, the CDR3 reads TGTGCCAGCGAGACGGGGGGCCCCTACAATGAGCAGTTCTTC. Translating gives CASETGGPYNEQFF.

The chain uses TRBV7-2 and TRBJ1-1; weak D call: TRBD1 (5 bases). This CDR3 contains 15 residues. Per germline, CDR1 SGHTA and CDR2 FQGNSA. V shed 2 bases and J shed 7 bases, with 17 bases lying between them. CDR3 residues: CASSLRRQERGEAFF. CDR3 nucleotides: TGTGCCAGCAGCTTAAGGCGTCAGGAAAGGGGTGAAGCTTTCTTT.

Comments on this clone: The junction differs from germline at one of its ends, possibly a read error. At the DNA level, this CDR3 is encoded by other sequences in the same sample as well. This chain connects TRBV2 to TRBJ1-6; 7 bases are a match to TRBD1. The CDR3 is made up of 15 amino acids. Germline values: CDR1 SNHLY, CDR2 FYNNEI. DNA of the CDR3: TGTGCCAGCAGGGGACAGACATCCTATAATTCACCCCTTCACTTT. Translated, it gives CASRGQTSYNSPLHF.

The chain couples TRBV19 to TRBJ2-1; 7 nucleotides line up with TRBD2. The J segment lost 5 bases and the V segment lost 6 bases, leaving 7 bases of the junction unmatched. The CDR3 contains 14 residues. Germline V gene data show CDR1 as LNHDA and CDR2 as SQIVND (reference sequence). The CDR3 loop reads CASSTLGGDNEQFF. The CDR3 DNA is TGTGCCAGTAGCACCCTTGGGGGGGACAATGAGCAGTTCTTC.

This clone appeared a few times. This chain links TRBV2 with TRBJ1-6; D call uncertain. The V end was cut by 5 bases, the J end by 6 bases, with 23 bases between. CDR3 length equals 18 residues. CDR1 is SNHLY and CDR2 is FYNNEI in the germline V gene. The CDR3 coding sequence is TGTGCCAGCAGTCTCAATGACGTACGGGTGACTTTTAATTCACCCCTCCACTTT. As protein: CASSLNDVRVTFNSPLHF.